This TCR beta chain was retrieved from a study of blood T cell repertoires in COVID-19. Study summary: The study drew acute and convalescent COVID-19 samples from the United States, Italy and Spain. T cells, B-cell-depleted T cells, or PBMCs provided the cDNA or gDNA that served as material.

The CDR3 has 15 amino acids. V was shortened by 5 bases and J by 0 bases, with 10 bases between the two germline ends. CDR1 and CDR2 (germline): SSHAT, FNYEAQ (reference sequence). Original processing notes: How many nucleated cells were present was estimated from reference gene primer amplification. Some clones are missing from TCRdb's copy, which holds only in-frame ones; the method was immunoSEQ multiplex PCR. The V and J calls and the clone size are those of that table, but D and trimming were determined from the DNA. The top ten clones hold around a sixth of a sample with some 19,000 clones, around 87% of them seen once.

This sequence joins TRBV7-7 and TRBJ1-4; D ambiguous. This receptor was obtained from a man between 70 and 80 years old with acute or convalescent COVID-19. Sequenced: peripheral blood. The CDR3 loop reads CASSRTAATNEKLFF. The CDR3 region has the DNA TGTGCCAGCAGCCGTACTGCCGCAACTAATGAAAAACTGTTTTTT.